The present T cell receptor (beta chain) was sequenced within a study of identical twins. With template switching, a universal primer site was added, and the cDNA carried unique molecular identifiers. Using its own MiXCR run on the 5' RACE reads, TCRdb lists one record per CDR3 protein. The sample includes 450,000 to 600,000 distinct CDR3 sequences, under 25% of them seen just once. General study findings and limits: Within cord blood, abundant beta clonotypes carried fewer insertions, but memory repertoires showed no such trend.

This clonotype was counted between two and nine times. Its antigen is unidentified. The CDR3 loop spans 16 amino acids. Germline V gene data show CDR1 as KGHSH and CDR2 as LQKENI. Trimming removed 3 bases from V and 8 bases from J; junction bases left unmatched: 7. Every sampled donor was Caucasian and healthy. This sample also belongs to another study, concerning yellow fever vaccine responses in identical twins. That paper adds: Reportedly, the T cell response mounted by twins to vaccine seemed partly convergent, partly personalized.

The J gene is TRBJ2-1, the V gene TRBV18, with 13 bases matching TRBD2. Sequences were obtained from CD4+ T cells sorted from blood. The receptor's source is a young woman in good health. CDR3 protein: CASSPSGLAGRYEQFF. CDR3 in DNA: TGTGCCAGCTCACCGTCGGGACTAGCGGGAAGATATGAGCAGTTCTTC.